The T cell receptor beta chain under discussion was sequenced for a study of human T cells and chemical hapten exposure. Overall study: 2% DPC applied to an approximately 2 cm by approximately 2 cm arm area sensitized donors. Patches with 0.01% DPC went on the upper back, and the tests were read at 6 days.

In its sample, this clonotype was seen a few times. The germline gives CDR1 SGHTA, CDR2 FQGNSA. V lost 4 bases, J lost 3 bases, and 19 bases lay in between. The CDR3 has 16 amino acids. Time point: pre-sensitization, week 0. The treatment here: therapeutic diphenylcyclopropenone sensitization with weekly scalp DPC. Patch tests were applied only after blood draws. Unique molecular identifiers were affixed to discrete cDNA molecules within the library. TCRdb independently ran MiXCR on the RACE reads; one entry per CDR3 protein. The table records around 250,000 distinct CDR3 sequences, roughly 8.9% of them present only once.

The V and J genes are TRBV7-2 and TRBJ2-7; TRBD2 is a possible D gene (6 bases). The sample was whole blood, taken in connection with sensitization to the hapten diphenylcyclopropenone (DPC). This receptor was taken from a woman aged 40 to 50 with alopecia areata. Some clones in this sample may be carry-over from other donors' samples. The CDR3 protein is CASSSSYGRALYEQYF. Here the CDR3 DNA reads TGTGCCAGCAGCTCTTCCTACGGGAGAGCCCTCTACGAGCAGTACTTC.